This TCR beta chain was found in a study of blood T cell repertoires in COVID-19. Only in-frame clones appear in the TCRdb table, and some are missing; sequencing was by immunoSEQ multiplex PCR. In the table there are roughly 140,000 clones, roughly 77% of which are singletons. Looked up from germline, CDR1 is LNHNV and CDR2 is YYDKDF (reference sequence). V was cut by 0 bases and J by 5 bases, with 14 bases left in between. This CDR3 comprises 15 residues. Sample: peripheral blood. This chain uses TRBV15 with TRBJ2-7; D perhaps matches TRBD1 (6 bases). The source is a man in his sixties with acute or convalescent COVID-19. The chain's CDR3 is CATSRERDIKNEQYF. The CDR3 DNA reads TGTGCCACCAGCAGAGAACGGGACATAAAGAACGAGCAGTACTTC.